Below, 10 T cell receptor beta chains from the same sample are listed, as sequenced in a study of blood T cell repertoires in COVID-19. Only in-frame clones appear in the TCRdb table, and some are missing; sequencing was by immunoSEQ multiplex PCR. The sample yields around 400,000 clones, more than 85% seen once. The specimen sequenced was PBMCs or T cells enriched from blood (not recorded which). The receptors were sampled from a woman aged 40-49 years who had been exposed to COVID-19.

V usage is TRBV6-2 or TRBV6-3 and J usage is TRBJ1-1, with TRBD1 as a possible D gene (5 bases). CDR1 and CDR2 (germline): MNHEY, SVGEGT. The V gene lost 4 bases and the J gene lost 1 base, with 10 bases spanning the gap. The CDR3 is 14 amino acids. The CDR3: CASSFGGSNTEAFF. Here the CDR3 DNA reads TGTGCCAGCAGTTTCGGGGGATCGAACACTGAAGCTTTCTTT.

The chain couples TRBV10-1 to TRBJ1-1; TRBD1 might be the D (6 bases). The CDR3 extends over 12 amino acids. Trimming shortened V by 5 bases and J by 7 bases, and 11 bases separated the two germline ends. CDR1 WNHNN and CDR2 SYGVQD come from the germline V gene (reference sequence). The chain's CDR3 is CASSPNRDEAFF. The CDR3 bases are TGCGCCAGCAGTCCAAACAGGGATGAAGCTTTCTTT.

The rearrangement links TRBV19 to TRBJ1-2, with a tentative D call TRBD1 (5 bases). The CDR3 sequence is 13 residues long. From germline, CDR1 is LNHDA and CDR2 SQIVND (reference sequence). CDR3 region: CATTRGGTYGYTF. The CDR3 DNA is TGTGCTACTACACGGGGGGGAACTTATGGCTACACCTTC.

This chain links TRBV19 with TRBJ2-7; no clear D gene. CDR1 and CDR2 from the germline V gene are LNHDA and SQIVND (reference sequence). Trimming shortened V by 3 bases and J by 0 bases, and 6 bases separated the two germline ends. The CDR3 sequence is 13 residues long. The CDR3 sequence is CASSMVSSYEQYF. The CDR3 region has the DNA TGTGCCAGTAGTATGGTCAGCTCCTACGAGCAGTACTTC.

The CDR3 bases are TGTGCCAGCAGCCTATCAGGGGGCGCGAACACTGAAGCTTTCTTT. The encoded protein is CASSLSGGANTEAFF. The chain has TRBV28 and TRBJ1-1; 8 bases are shared with TRBD1. J gave up 1 base and V 6 bases, and 7 bases lay outside the gene matches. CDR1 and CDR2 (germline): MDHEN, SYDVKM. This CDR3 has 15 amino acids.

Only one count was recorded for this clone. The chain links TRBV10-1 to TRBJ1-1; no firm D call. CDR1 and CDR2 from the germline V gene are WNHNN and SYGVQD (reference sequence). The CDR3 has 13 residues. Trimming removed 6 bases at V and 6 bases at J, with 14 bases between. CDR3 DNA sequence: TGCGCCAGCAGCCCAGGAGGGCGCGCTGAAGCTTTCTTT. Translating it yields CASSPGGRAEAFF.

This chain connects TRBV2 to TRBJ2-3; no reliable D call. V was pared by 8 bases and J by 2 bases, with 8 bases between. There are 12 residues in the CDR3. The germline gives CDR1 SNHLY, CDR2 FYNNEI. The DNA for the CDR3 is TGTGCCAGCGCGTTATCCACAGATACGCAGTATTTT. It yields the protein CASALSTDTQYF.

The rearrangement links TRBV5-6 to TRBJ2-3, with TRBD2 matching over 13 bases. CDR1 and CDR2 (germline): SGHDT, YYEEEE. The CDR3 spans 18 residues. V dropped 4 bases and J dropped 7; count of bases not matched to a gene: 15. Written as DNA, the CDR3 is TGTGCCAGCAGCCCGGGATTTGGACTAGCGGGAGATGAGAATACGCAGTATTTT. Translated: CASSPGFGLAGDENTQYF.

The V and J genes are TRBV24-1 and TRBJ2-1; 7 nucleotides align to TRBD2. This CDR3 contains 16 residues. With V trimmed by 4 bases and J by 0 bases, 5 bases remained unmatched. Looked up from germline, CDR1 is KGHDR and CDR2 is SFDVKD. The DNA for the CDR3 is TGTGCCACCAGTGACCCCTCTAGCGGCTCCTACAATGAGCAGTTCTTC. It yields the protein CATSDPSSGSYNEQFF.

This clone was recorded a few times. The rearrangement links TRBV30 to TRBJ2-7, with no clear D. Germline V lookup: CDR1 GTSNPN, CDR2 SVGIG (reference sequence). V lost 2 bases and J 6 bases, leaving 11 bases between the germline ends. The CDR3 loop spans 12 amino acids. The CDR3 bases are TGTGCCTGGAGTTCGGGTCCCGGCGAGCAGTACTTC. This codes for CAWSSGPGEQYF.